What follows are 21 T cell receptor beta chains derived from one specimen sequenced in a study of cytomegalovirus exposure and HLA in healthy donors. The PCR employed 60 Vbeta primers together with 13 Jbeta primers. The table came from immunoSEQ multiplex PCR; TCRdb's copy has only in-frame clones and leaves some out. In the table there are some 110,000 clones, around 68% of which are singletons. Material: PBMCs. Source of these receptors: a woman between 50 and 59 years old in good health and CMV-seropositive.

This clone was observed a handful of times. This chain connects TRBV6-1 to TRBJ2-7; 7 nucleotides agree with TRBD2. This CDR3 has 14 residues. The germline V gene has CDR1 MNHNS and CDR2 SASEGT. V lost 6 bases to trimming and J lost 7 bases; unmatched junction nucleotides: 12. For the CDR3, the DNA is TGTGCCAGCAGCACGGGCGGGGGAGCAAGAGAGCAGTACTTC. Its translation: CASSTGGGAREQYF.

The chain uses TRBV27 and TRBJ2-7; 7 nucleotides agree with TRBD1. The CDR3 is 18 residues long. Germline V gene sequence: CDR1 MNHEY, CDR2 SMNVEV (reference sequence). V was clipped by 6 bases and J by 0 bases; unmatched bases: 17. The CDR3 nucleotides read TGTGCCAGCAGCTTCCCCATCACCGGGACAGCGATCTCCTACGAGCAGTACTTC. It yields the protein CASSFPITGTAISYEQYF.

The CDR3 sequence: CASSLAAGQGGAYSNQPQHF. CDR3 sequence (DNA): TGTGCCAGCAGTTTGGCCGCCGGACAGGGGGGGGCCTATAGCAATCAGCCCCAGCATTTT. The chain recombines TRBV28 with TRBJ1-5; 10 bases are shared with TRBD1. CDR3 length equals 20 residues. Germline V gene lookup returns CDR1 MDHEN and CDR2 SYDVKM. J gave up 0 bases and V 3 bases, and 14 bases lay outside the gene matches.

The chain combines TRBV30 with TRBJ2-7; 13 bases map to TRBD2. Per the germline V gene, CDR1 is GTSNPN and CDR2 is SVGIG (reference sequence). CDR3 length: 14 amino acids. Losses at the gene ends were 3 bases for V and 2 bases for J; bases not matched to a gene: 1. In DNA form, the CDR3 reads TGTGCCTGGAGCACTAGCGGGGGGGCCTACGAGCAGTACTTC. It codes for CAWSTSGGAYEQYF.

The chain carries TRBV14 and TRBJ2-6; possible D gene TRBD2, 7 bases. CDR1 and CDR2 from the germline V gene are SGHDN and FVKESK. The CDR3 length is 19 residues. V lost 0 bases and J lost 2, with 17 bases in between. The CDR3 protein is CASSQESGEGFAGANVLTF. CDR3 DNA sequence: TGTGCCAGCAGCCAAGAGTCAGGGGAGGGTTTCGCTGGGGCCAACGTCCTGACTTTC.

CDR3 nucleotides: TGTGCCAGCAGCTATACCGGGACAGGGCGGACCGGGGAGCTGTTTTTT. This codes for CASSYTGTGRTGELFF. This rearrangement joins TRBV5-4 to TRBJ2-2; 9 bases line up with TRBD1. Germline-derived CDR1 and CDR2 are SGHNT and YYREEE (reference sequence). The J segment lost 5 bases and the V segment lost 3 bases, leaving 8 bases of the junction unmatched. This CDR3 spans 16 amino acids.

This clone was detected only once. This rearrangement joins TRBV2 to TRBJ2-1; 8 bases are shared with TRBD1. This CDR3 is 13 amino acids long. The V and J ends lost 6 bases and 10 bases, in that order; junction bases with no gene match: 8. Germline lookup yields CDR1 SNHLY and CDR2 FYNNEI. The CDR3 bases are TGTGCCAGCAGACCACAGGGGGTTGGGGAGCAGTTCTTC. Residues: CASRPQGVGEQFF. Variable domain in full (rest from reference TRBV2 and TRBJ2-1): EPEVTQTPSHQVTQMGQEVILRCVPISNHLYFYWYRQILGQKVEFLVSFYNNEISEKSEIFDDQFSVERPDGSNFTLKIRSTKLEDSAMYFCASRPQGVGEQFFGPGTRLTVL.

CDR3 nucleotide sequence: TGTGCCAGCAGCCTTGGGACTAGGTCAGACCAGCCCCAGCATTTT. Translation: CASSLGTRSDQPQHF. The rearrangement uses TRBV7-9 and TRBJ1-5, with a possible D match to TRBD1 (5 bases). This CDR3 region has 15 residues. Germline V gives CDR1 SEHNR, CDR2 FQNEAQ (reference sequence). V lost 5 bases, J lost 7 bases, and 18 bases lay in between. Combining the CDR3 with reference TRBV7-9 and TRBJ1-5 gives the whole variable domain DTGVSQNPRHKITKRGQNVTFRCDPISEHNRLYWYRQTLGQGPEFLTYFQNEAQLEKSRLLSDRFSAERPKGSFSTLEIQRTEQGDSAMYLCASSLGTRSDQPQHFGDGTRLSIL.

This chain joins TRBV27 and TRBJ1-2; D gene uncertain. The CDR3 spans 13 residues. Germline V lookup: CDR1 MNHEY, CDR2 SMNVEV (reference sequence). V dropped 2 bases and J dropped 8 bases, with 12 bases sitting between them. DNA for the CDR3: TGTGCCAGCAGTTTACGTGGAACGGGGGGCTACACCTTC. Its translation is CASSLRGTGGYTF.

This clone was recorded once. The V call is TRBV27, the J call TRBJ1-2; TRBD1 matches at 7 bases. V was pared by 0 bases and J by 2 bases, with 3 bases of the junction left unmatched. Per the germline V gene, CDR1 is MNHEY and CDR2 is SMNVEV (reference sequence). CDR3 size: 15 residues. The CDR3 protein is CASSLSGGQNYGYTF. Written as DNA, the CDR3 is TGTGCCAGCAGTTTATCGGGGGGACAGAACTATGGCTACACCTTC.

This chain joins TRBV27 and TRBJ2-7; 16 bases match TRBD2. This CDR3 contains 16 residues. CDR1 MNHEY and CDR2 SMNVEV come from the germline V gene (reference sequence). V lost 4 bases, J lost 6 bases, and 6 bases stayed unmatched. The CDR3 sequence: CASSSPGLAGGSEQYF. CDR3 in DNA: TGTGCCAGCAGTTCTCCGGGACTAGCGGGAGGGTCCGAGCAGTACTTC.

The chain employs TRBV10-3 and TRBJ1-2; D is ambiguous. Germline V gives CDR1 ENHRY, CDR2 SYGVKD. V dropped 0 bases and J dropped 8 bases, with 7 bases sitting between them. The CDR3 length is 12 residues. This chain's CDR3 is CAISESTQGYTF. Here the CDR3 DNA reads TGTGCCATCAGTGAGTCGACTCAGGGCTACACCTTC.

On this clone: The same CDR3 also results from other DNA sequences found in this sample. The V gene is TRBV4-3, the J gene TRBJ1-1; D uncertain. The germline V gene has CDR1 LGHNA and CDR2 YSLEER. The CDR3 is 15 residues long. Trimming stripped 0 bases from V and 1 base from J, with 9 bases between. The CDR3 protein is CASSQDLYRNTEAFF. The DNA for the CDR3 is TGCGCCAGCAGCCAAGATCTATACAGGAACACTGAAGCTTTCTTT.

The genes are TRBV5-1 and TRBJ2-1; the match to TRBD1 covers 8 bases. With 0 bases clipped from V and 2 bases from J, the junction kept 4 bases outside the gene matches. The CDR3 loop spans 16 amino acids. Germline V CDR1 and CDR2: SGHRS, YFSETQ. The CDR3 reads CASSLEGTGTYNEQFF. The DNA for the CDR3 is TGCGCCAGCAGCTTGGAGGGGACAGGCACCTACAATGAGCAGTTCTTC.

On this clone: The germline gene is not matched at one end of the junction; a read error may be the cause. The chain uses TRBV30 and TRBJ1-2; D is perhaps TRBD1 (5 bases). Germline-derived CDR1 and CDR2 are GTSNPN and SVGIG (reference sequence). The CDR3 runs 10 residues. The CDR3 DNA follows: TGTGCCGGCGGGCGGGGGGTCATCGCCTTC. Its translation: CAGGRGVIAF.

The chain carries TRBV30 and TRBJ1-5; TRBD1 agrees at 10 bases. Trimming at V came to 2 bases and at J to 6 bases, leaving 4 bases not matched to a gene. This CDR3 is 14 amino acids long. The germline V gene encodes CDR1 GTSNPN and CDR2 SVGIG (reference sequence). CDR3 nucleotides: TGTGCCTGGAGTTCGACAGGGGGCGGTCAGCCCCAGCATTTT. Amino acids: CAWSSTGGGQPQHF. The full variable domain, in which reference TRBV30 and TRBJ1-5 provide the parts outside the CDR3, is SQTIHQWPATLVQPVGSPLSLECTVEGTSNPNLYWYRQAAGRGLQLLFYSVGIGQISSEVPQNLSASRPQDRQFILSSKKLLLSDSGFYLCAWSSTGGGQPQHFGDGTRLSIL.

V is TRBV6-5 and J is TRBJ2-1; TRBD1 agrees at 9 bases. J was trimmed by 2 bases and V by 6 bases; bases with no gene match: 5. This CDR3 is built from 15 residues. Germline V gene data show CDR1 as MNHEY and CDR2 as SVGAGI. CDR3: CASREGQGTYNEQFF. For the CDR3, the DNA is TGTGCCAGCAGAGAGGGACAGGGAACCTACAATGAGCAGTTCTTC.

This clone was picked up a small number of times. The chain has TRBV7-9 and TRBJ1-1; no reliable D call. Trimming left V 1 base short and J 3 bases short, with 6 bases between. The CDR3 runs to 13 residues. CDR1 SEHNR and CDR2 FQNEAQ come from the germline V gene (reference sequence). CDR3 sequence reads: CASSLELDTEAFF. The CDR3 region has the DNA TGTGCCAGCAGCTTAGAACTCGACACTGAAGCTTTCTTT.

The chain carries TRBV15 and TRBJ1-5; 7 bases are shared with TRBD1. Germline CDR1 is LNHNV and CDR2 is YYDKDF (reference sequence). This CDR3 is built from 16 residues. The trim removed 0 bases at V and 1 base at J, leaving 3 bases unmatched. The CDR3 bases are TGTGCCACCAGCAGAGACGACAGGGCCAGCAATCAGCCCCAGCATTTT. Protein product: CATSRDDRASNQPQHF.

The genes are TRBV28 and TRBJ2-5; the D gene is possibly TRBD1 (5 bases). Per the germline V gene, CDR1 is MDHEN and CDR2 is SYDVKM. V lost 2 bases and J 5 bases, leaving 9 bases between the germline ends. This CDR3 has 13 residues. As DNA, the CDR3 is TGTGCCAGCAGTTTAACAGGTCGGGAGACCCAGTACTTC. This gives the protein CASSLTGRETQYF.

The chain joins TRBV5-1 to TRBJ2-3; weak D call: TRBD1 (5 bases). The CDR3 covers 15 residues. V lost 3 bases and J lost 6, with 17 bases in between. Germline V gives CDR1 SGHRS, CDR2 YFSETQ. The chain's CDR3 is CASSSGSLPRDTQYF. DNA for the CDR3: TGCGCCAGCAGCTCAGGGTCCCTGCCCAGGGATACGCAGTATTTT.